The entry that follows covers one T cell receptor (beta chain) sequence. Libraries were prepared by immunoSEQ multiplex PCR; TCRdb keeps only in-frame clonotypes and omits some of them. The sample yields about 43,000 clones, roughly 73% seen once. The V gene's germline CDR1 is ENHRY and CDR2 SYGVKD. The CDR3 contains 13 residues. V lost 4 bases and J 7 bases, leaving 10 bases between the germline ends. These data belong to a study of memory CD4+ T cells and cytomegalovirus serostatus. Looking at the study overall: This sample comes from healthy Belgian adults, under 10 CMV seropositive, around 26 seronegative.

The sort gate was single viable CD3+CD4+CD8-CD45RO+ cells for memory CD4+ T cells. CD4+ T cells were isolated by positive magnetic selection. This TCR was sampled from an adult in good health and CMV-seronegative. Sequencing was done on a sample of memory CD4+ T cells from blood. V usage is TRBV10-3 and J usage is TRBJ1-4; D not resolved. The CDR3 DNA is TGTGCCATCAGTGTGGTTCCGGGTGAAAAACTGTTTTTT. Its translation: CAISVVPGEKLFF.